The 32 T cell receptor beta chains below all came from one sample that was sequenced in a study of T-cell reconstitution after alpha-beta-depleted transplantation in children. TCRbeta library construction was performed incorporating unique molecular identifiers. TCRdb reprocessed the PCR reads with MiXCR, giving one entry per CDR3 protein. The sample lists some 340,000 distinct CDR3 sequences, 10% seen once, with roughly 2.5% in the top ten. The source material was PBMCs from the stem cell graft donor, sampled from the stem cell graft. The receptors come from a human donor who donated a stem cell graft to a child with acute lymphoblastic leukemia.

This clonotype occurred a few times. The rearrangement uses TRBV7-9 and TRBJ2-3; D is undetermined. CDR1 and CDR2 from the germline V gene are SEHNR and FQNEAQ (reference sequence). The V and J ends lost 0 bases and 2 bases respectively, with 9 bases between them. The CDR3 extends over 15 amino acids. The CDR3 region is CASSLALSATDTQYF. Here the CDR3 DNA reads TGTGCCAGCAGCTTAGCGCTATCAGCCACAGATACGCAGTATTTT.

This clonotype was counted between two and nine times. The chain combines TRBV4-1 with TRBJ2-7; TRBD1 might be the D (5 bases). The CDR3 extends over 14 amino acids. Trimming removed 2 bases from V and 3 bases from J, with 11 bases in between. Germline V gene data show CDR1 as MGHRA and CDR2 as YSYEKL. The CDR3 here is CASSQRGIGYEQYF. CDR3 sequence (DNA): TGCGCCAGCAGCCAAAGGGGTATAGGCTACGAGCAGTACTTC.

This clonotype showed up many times. The chain employs TRBV4-1 and TRBJ2-1; 9 bases map to TRBD2. This CDR3 is built from 14 residues. V lost 8 bases, J lost 5 bases, and 7 bases stayed unmatched. CDR1 MGHRA and CDR2 YSYEKL come from the germline V gene. The CDR3 DNA follows: TGCGCCAGCGGGCTAGCGGGACCAGACAATGAGCAGTTCTTC. This gives the protein CASGLAGPDNEQFF.

The chain has TRBV27 and TRBJ2-7; possible D gene TRBD2, 6 bases. V was cut by 6 bases and J by 2 bases, with 14 bases left in between. Germline V lookup: CDR1 MNHEY, CDR2 SMNVEV (reference sequence). This CDR3 is built from 14 residues. In nucleotides, the CDR3 is TGTGCCAGCAGCTCTTCGGGGGTTACCTACGAGCAGTACTTC. Translating gives CASSSSGVTYEQYF.

This clonotype was found many times. The CDR3 region has the DNA TGTGCCAGCAGTTATGCGGGCAGGGCATACAATGAGCAGTTCTTC. Encoded protein: CASSYAGRAYNEQFF. This sequence joins TRBV6-5 and TRBJ2-1; D is perhaps TRBD1 or TRBD2 (5 bases each). The CDR3 runs 15 residues. Germline CDR1 and CDR2: MNHEY and SVGAGI. V lost 3 bases to trimming and J lost 4 bases, with 13 bases between them.

This chain links TRBV27 with TRBJ1-5, with 7 bases that match TRBD1. The germline V gene has CDR1 MNHEY and CDR2 SMNVEV (reference sequence). The trim removed 6 bases at V and 0 bases at J, leaving 5 bases unmatched. The CDR3 loop spans 15 amino acids. CDR3 amino acids: CASRRDRVSNQPQHF. CDR3 DNA: TGTGCCAGCAGACGCGACAGGGTTAGCAATCAGCCCCAGCATTTT.

V usage is TRBV11-2 and J usage is TRBJ2-3; TRBD1 might be the D (5 bases). Trimming removed 0 bases at V and 1 base at J, with 14 bases between. The CDR3 is made up of 17 amino acids. Germline V gene data show CDR1 as SGHAT and CDR2 as FQNNGV. The CDR3 reads CASSLDVTGRRTDTQYF. The CDR3 DNA is TGTGCCAGCAGCTTAGACGTCACAGGTAGACGCACAGATACGCAGTATTTT. Based on the CDR3 plus reference TRBV11-2 and TRBJ2-3, the full variable domain is EAGVAQSPRYKIIEKRQSVAFWCNPISGHATLYWYQQILGQGPKLLIQFQNNGVVDDSQLPKDRFSAERLKGVDSTLKIQPAKLEDSAVYLCASSLDVTGRRTDTQYFGPGTRLTVL.

This clonotype occurred a few times. The V call is TRBV27, the J call TRBJ2-7; 8 nucleotides match TRBD1. CDR1 is MNHEY and CDR2 is SMNVEV in the germline V gene (reference sequence). The V gene end was trimmed by 0 bases and the J gene end by 3 bases; junction bases not matched to a gene: 7. This CDR3 comprises 16 residues. The CDR3 loop reads CASSLSGTGGYYEQYF. For the CDR3, the DNA is TGTGCCAGCAGTTTATCTGGGACAGGAGGCTACTACGAGCAGTACTTC.

About this clonotype itself: A much larger clonotype is one base distant, so this may be a read error. The chain recombines TRBV7-9 with TRBJ2-4; the D gene is possibly TRBD1 (6 bases). The CDR3 is 15 amino acids. The V gene's germline CDR1 is SEHNR and CDR2 FQNEAQ (reference sequence). The CDR3 DNA reads as TGTGCCAGCAGCAGCGGACAGCTAGCCAATAACATTCAGTACTTC. It specifies CASSSGQLANNIQYF. Supplemented by reference TRBV7-9 and TRBJ2-4, the full variable domain reads DTGVSQNPRHKITKRGQNVTFRCDPISEHNRLYWYRQTLGQGPEFLTYFQNEAQLEKSRLLSDRFSAERPKGSFSTLEIQRTEQGDSAMYLCASSSGQLANNIQYFGAGTRLSVL.

V gene TRBV7-2 combines with J gene TRBJ2-7; the D is unclear. CDR3 size: 14 residues. V was shortened by 3 bases and J by 2 bases, with 11 bases between the two germline ends. From germline, CDR1 is SGHTA and CDR2 FQGNSA. CDR3 residues: CASSFERRTYEQYF. The CDR3 nucleotides read TGTGCCAGCAGCTTCGAGCGCAGAACCTACGAGCAGTACTTC.

The chain joins TRBV6-5 to TRBJ2-1; tentatively, D is TRBD1 (6 bases). V was clipped by 6 bases and J by 7 bases, with 7 bases between them. CDR1 and CDR2 from the germline V gene are MNHEY and SVGAGI. The CDR3 is made up of 11 amino acids. The CDR3 region has the DNA TGTGCCAGCAGGAGGGGGAATGAGCAGTTCTTC. Protein: CASRRGNEQFF.

This clonotype showed up just a few times. The rearrangement uses TRBV20-1 and TRBJ2-7, with D possibly being TRBD2 (6 bases). The CDR3 extends over 12 amino acids. Germline values: CDR1 DFQATT, CDR2 SNEGSKA (reference sequence). V dropped 6 bases and J dropped 0 bases, with 9 bases sitting between them. In DNA form, the CDR3 reads TGCAGTGCGGAGGGGAGCTCCTACGAGCAGTACTTC. Protein product: CSAEGSSYEQYF.

The CDR3 DNA sequence: TGTGCCAGCAGTTCGAACAGGGAGTACCAAGAGACCCAGTACTTC. This translates into CASSSNREYQETQYF. The chain carries TRBV28 and TRBJ2-5; D is perhaps TRBD1 (6 bases). This CDR3 region has 15 residues. Germline CDR1 is MDHEN and CDR2 is SYDVKM. With 4 bases removed from V and 0 bases from J, the gap between germline ends came to 12 bases.

This clonotype was detected only a few times. The chain is built from TRBV7-9 and TRBJ1-6; the D gene is possibly TRBD1 (6 bases). Germline V lookup: CDR1 SEHNR, CDR2 FQNEAQ (reference sequence). CDR3 length equals 15 residues. V was cut by 5 bases and J by 8 bases, with 16 bases left in between. This CDR3 is CASSPMGAGDSPLHF. For the CDR3, the DNA is TGTGCCAGCAGCCCTATGGGGGCTGGGGATTCACCCCTCCACTTT.

This clonotype was found a few times. The junction departs from germline at one end; a sequencing error may be responsible. The J gene is TRBJ1-3, the V gene TRBV7-7; a weak D match, TRBD1 (6 bases). The CDR3 sequence is 17 residues long. The germline V gene has CDR1 SSHAT and CDR2 FNYEAQ (reference sequence). CDR3 DNA sequence: TGTGCTAGCAGCTCCGCCCACCCGGACAGCGCCGGATCCTCCATATATTTT. Its protein product is CASSSAHPDSAGSSIYF.

Only a few counts were recorded for this clonotype. The chain couples TRBV7-9 to TRBJ2-3, with TRBD2 matching over 12 bases. The CDR3 length is 17 residues. The germline V gene encodes CDR1 SEHNR and CDR2 FQNEAQ (reference sequence). After removal of 5 bases from V and 2 bases from J, the junction contained 8 bases not matched to a gene. This CDR3 is CASSPRTSGVTTDTQYF. The DNA of the CDR3 is TGTGCCAGCAGCCCGCGGACTAGCGGGGTTACCACAGATACGCAGTATTTT.

This clonotype was seen a few times. The chain carries TRBV28 and TRBJ2-5; D may match TRBD1 or TRBD2 (7 bases each). The V end lost 5 bases, the J end lost 1 base, and 14 bases lay between the germline ends. Germline CDR1 is MDHEN and CDR2 is SYDVKM. This CDR3 has 15 amino acids. This CDR3 reads CASSSGDSFQETQYF. The CDR3 DNA reads as TGTGCCAGCAGTAGCGGGGACAGCTTCCAAGAGACCCAGTACTTC.

The chain combines TRBV20-1 with TRBJ2-3; 9 bases match TRBD2. V lost 3 bases and J lost 6; bases outside the gene matches: 16. The CDR3 spans 17 residues. Germline CDR1 DFQATT, CDR2 SNEGSKA (reference sequence). The CDR3 spells CSASNRVATSGPDTQYF. The CDR3 DNA sequence: TGCAGTGCTAGTAACCGAGTTGCGACTAGCGGACCTGATACGCAGTATTTT.

This clonotype has a handful of counts. The chain employs TRBV6-2 or TRBV6-3 and TRBJ2-7; D is possibly TRBD2 (6 bases). The germline V and J ends were trimmed by 2 bases and 4 bases, with 18 bases remaining between them. The CDR3 runs to 16 residues. CDR1 is MNHEY and CDR2 is SVGEGT in the germline V gene. The CDR3 here is CASSYPVDGRGYEQYF. In DNA, the CDR3 is TGTGCCAGCAGTTACCCCGTTGACGGGAGAGGATACGAGCAGTACTTC.

About this clonotype itself: One junction end does not reproduce the germline sequence, and a read error may be involved. CDR3 bases: TGTGCCAGCTCGGATGACAGTAGATTCCTCTTC. It encodes CASSDDSRFLF. The chain has TRBV18 and TRBJ2-1, with TRBD1 as a possible D gene (5 bases). Germline lookup yields CDR1 KGHSH and CDR2 LQKENI. This CDR3 is built from 11 residues.

This clonotype has only a few counts. The rearrangement joins TRBV20-1 to TRBJ2-1; the D is unclear. The germline V gene has CDR1 DFQATT and CDR2 SNEGSKA (reference sequence). This CDR3 spans 13 amino acids. The ends were cut back, 3 bases at V and 3 bases at J, with 9 bases in the middle. This CDR3 is CSASNSNYNEQFF. CDR3 coding DNA: TGCAGTGCTAGTAACAGCAACTACAATGAGCAGTTCTTC.

At least ten counts were recorded for this clonotype. The V and J genes are TRBV6-2 or TRBV6-3 and TRBJ2-1; 14 nucleotides match TRBD2. Germline CDR1 is MNHEY and CDR2 is SVGEGT. The trim removed 7 bases at V and 9 bases at J, leaving 8 bases unmatched. The CDR3 totals 15 residues. The CDR3 spells CASNSRLAGGSEQFF. CDR3 DNA: TGTGCCAGCAACTCCAGACTAGCGGGAGGGAGTGAGCAGTTCTTC.

This chain uses TRBV20-1 with TRBJ2-1; 7 positions match TRBD2. This CDR3 has 17 amino acids. CDR1 and CDR2 from the germline V gene are DFQATT and SNEGSKA (reference sequence). The ends lost 5 bases at V and 1 base at J; junction bases unmatched: 14. The CDR3 bases are TGCAGTGCTCCCCGAGGGTCAGCGGGGAATTCCTACAATGAGCAGTTCTTC. Translation gives CSAPRGSAGNSYNEQFF.

Only a few counts were recorded for this clonotype. The chain couples TRBV20-1 to TRBJ2-5, with D perhaps TRBD2 (6 bases). Trimming shortened V by 6 bases and J by 5 bases, and 25 bases separated the two germline ends. In germline, CDR1 is DFQATT, CDR2 SNEGSKA (reference sequence). This CDR3 contains 16 residues. The CDR3 region has the DNA TGCAGTGCCGTCACGGGGGAGCCCACGGGGTGGGAGACCCAGTACTTC. Its protein is CSAVTGEPTGWETQYF.

This clonotype was seen at least ten times. The chain couples TRBV28 to TRBJ2-3; the match to TRBD1 covers 10 bases. This CDR3 is built from 18 residues. The V and J ends lost 3 bases and 3 bases, in that order; junction bases with no gene match: 12. Germline loops: CDR1 MDHEN, CDR2 SYDVKM. CDR3 residues: CASSFWGQGPFWTDTQYF. The CDR3 bases are TGTGCCAGCAGTTTTTGGGGACAGGGGCCCTTTTGGACAGATACGCAGTATTTT.

There are a few counts of this clonotype. The chain employs TRBV12-3 or TRBV12-4 and TRBJ2-1, with 11 bases aligning to TRBD1. This CDR3 has 15 residues. V shed 7 bases, J shed 8 bases, and the junction held 10 bases outside the gene matches. The chain's CDR3 is CASTSGQGVIHEQFF. The CDR3 bases are TGTGCCAGCACCTCGGGACAGGGGGTGATCCATGAGCAGTTCTTC.

The count of this clonotype is one. It may be a read error: a sequence one base away is much more abundant. The rearrangement uses TRBV5-1 and TRBJ1-3, with a tentative D call TRBD1 (6 bases). Germline values: CDR1 SGHRS, CDR2 YFSETQ. This CDR3 is 17 amino acids long. CDR3 sequence (DNA): TGCGCCAGCAGCTTGGAAGGACAGCTTTGGTCTGGAAACACCATGTATTTT. As protein: CASSLEGQLWSGNTMYF.

V and J are TRBV12-3 or TRBV12-4 and TRBJ1-1, with TRBD1 identical over 7 bases. This CDR3 contains 14 residues. The trim removed 8 bases at V and 3 bases at J, leaving 9 bases unmatched. The CDR3 is CASRPTGRYTEAFF. CDR3 bases: TGTGCCAGCCGACCGACAGGGCGGTACACTGAAGCTTTCTTT.

The chain joins TRBV7-2 to TRBJ1-3; no clear D. V lost 5 bases and J lost 0, with 14 bases in between. Germline V gene data show CDR1 as SGHTA and CDR2 as FQGNSA. CDR3 length equals 16 residues. The CDR3 nucleotides are TGTGCCAGCAGCCCGGCCGCCGCTAACTCTGGAAACACCATATATTTT. Translating it yields CASSPAAANSGNTIYF.

There are many counts of this clonotype. The gene calls are TRBV7-9 and TRBJ2-1; 11 bases are shared with TRBD1. CDR1 and CDR2 (germline): SEHNR, FQNEAQ (reference sequence). V lost 5 bases and J lost 7; bases outside the gene matches: 4. The CDR3 covers 14 residues. CDR3 amino acids: CASSPGTGGNEQFF. The CDR3 DNA is TGTGCCAGCAGCCCGGGGACAGGGGGAAATGAGCAGTTCTTC. Looking up the rest from reference TRBV7-9 and TRBJ2-1 gives the full variable domain: DTGVSQNPRHKITKRGQNVTFRCDPISEHNRLYWYRQTLGQGPEFLTYFQNEAQLEKSRLLSDRFSAERPKGSFSTLEIQRTEQGDSAMYLCASSPGTGGNEQFFGPGTRLTVL.

The chain combines TRBV7-2 with TRBJ2-2; D is uncertain. The CDR3 length is 13 residues. The V and J ends lost 3 bases and 5 bases respectively, with 7 bases between them. Germline CDR1 is SGHTA and CDR2 is FQGNSA. The CDR3 loop is CASSFSETGELFF. Written as DNA, the CDR3 is TGTGCCAGCAGCTTTTCAGAAACCGGGGAGCTGTTTTTT.

This clonotype showed up just a few times. The rearrangement joins TRBV20-1 to TRBJ1-5; no clear D gene. Germline V lookup: CDR1 DFQATT, CDR2 SNEGSKA (reference sequence). This CDR3 is 12 amino acids long. V was clipped by 3 bases and J by 7 bases, with 10 bases between them. The DNA for the CDR3 is TGCAGTGCTAGGACCGGGGAGCAGCCCCAGCATTTT. Protein product: CSARTGEQPQHF.